This TCR beta chain was obtained from a study of T cells after yellow fever vaccination. Notes on the study in general: Once the booster was given, most primary-vaccination clones reappeared, at approximately 97% for CD4 and roughly 86% for CD8.

A process of 5'RACE template switching, which added a universal primer site and UMIs, was used to make TCR cDNA. TCRdb passed the 5' RACE reads through MiXCR, listing each CDR3 protein once. The table includes a few hundred thousand distinct CDR3 sequences, around 6.8% detected once. This clonotype was detected only a few times. Antigen unknown. The receptor was isolated from a young man who received the YFV17D yellow fever vaccine. This specimen consisted of PBMCs, obtained around 45 days after the first yellow fever vaccination.

CDR3 nucleotide sequence: TGCGCCAGCAGCTTGGTCTGGCCGGGACAAAACTTCTACGAGCAGTACTTC. Protein sequence: CASSLVWPGQNFYEQYF. The rearrangement uses TRBV5-1 and TRBJ2-7, with a possible D match to TRBD1 (6 bases). Trimming stripped 0 bases from V and 3 bases from J, with 19 bases between. The CDR3 extends over 17 amino acids. Germline lookup yields CDR1 SGHRS and CDR2 YFSETQ.